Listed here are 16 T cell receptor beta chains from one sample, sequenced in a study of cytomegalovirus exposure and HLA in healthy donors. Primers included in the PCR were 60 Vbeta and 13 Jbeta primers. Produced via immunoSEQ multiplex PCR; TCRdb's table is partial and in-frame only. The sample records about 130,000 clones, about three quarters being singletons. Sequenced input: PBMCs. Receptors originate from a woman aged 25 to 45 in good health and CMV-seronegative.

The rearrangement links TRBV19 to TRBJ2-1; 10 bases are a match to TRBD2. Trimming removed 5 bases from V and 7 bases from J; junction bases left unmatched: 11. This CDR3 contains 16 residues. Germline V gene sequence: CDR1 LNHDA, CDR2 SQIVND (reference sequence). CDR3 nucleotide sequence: TGTGCCAGTAGTCATAAGCGGGGGGGCCCTGGGAATGAGCAGTTCTTC. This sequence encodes CASSHKRGGPGNEQFF.

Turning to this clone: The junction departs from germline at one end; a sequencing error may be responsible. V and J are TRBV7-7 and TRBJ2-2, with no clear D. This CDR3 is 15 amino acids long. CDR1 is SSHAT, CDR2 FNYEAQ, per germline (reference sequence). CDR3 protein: CASSSAPRYTGELFF. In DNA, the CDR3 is TGTGCTAGCAGCTCCGCCCCTAGATACACCGGGGAGCTGTTTTTT.

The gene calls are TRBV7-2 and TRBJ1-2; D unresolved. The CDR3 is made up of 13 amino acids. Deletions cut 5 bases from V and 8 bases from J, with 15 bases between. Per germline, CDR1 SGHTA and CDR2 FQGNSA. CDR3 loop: CASSPPSRSGYTF. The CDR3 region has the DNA TGTGCCAGCAGCCCCCCCTCCAGGTCAGGCTACACCTTC.

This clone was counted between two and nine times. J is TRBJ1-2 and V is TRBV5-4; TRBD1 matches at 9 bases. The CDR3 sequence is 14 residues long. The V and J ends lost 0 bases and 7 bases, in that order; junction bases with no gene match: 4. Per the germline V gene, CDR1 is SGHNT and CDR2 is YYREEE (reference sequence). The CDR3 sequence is CASSLVTGGSGYTF. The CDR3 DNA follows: TGTGCCAGCAGCTTGGTGACAGGGGGATCTGGCTACACCTTC.

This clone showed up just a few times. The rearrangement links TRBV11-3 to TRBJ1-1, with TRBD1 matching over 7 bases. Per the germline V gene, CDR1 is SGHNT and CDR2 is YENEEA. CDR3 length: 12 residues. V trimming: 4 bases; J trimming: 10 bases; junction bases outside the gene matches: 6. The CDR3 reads CASSSRQGGAFF. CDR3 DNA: TGTGCCAGCAGCTCCCGACAGGGCGGAGCTTTCTTT.

Here the CDR3 reads CASSPSPGQGTSSYNEQFF. CDR3 DNA: TGTGCCAGCAGCCCCTCTCCGGGACAGGGGACGAGCTCCTACAATGAGCAGTTCTTC. J is TRBJ2-1 and V is TRBV14; 10 bases agree with TRBD1. The CDR3 runs 19 residues. Germline V gene lookup returns CDR1 SGHDN and CDR2 FVKESK. Unmatched junction bases numbered 12, after V lost 4 bases and J lost 0 bases.

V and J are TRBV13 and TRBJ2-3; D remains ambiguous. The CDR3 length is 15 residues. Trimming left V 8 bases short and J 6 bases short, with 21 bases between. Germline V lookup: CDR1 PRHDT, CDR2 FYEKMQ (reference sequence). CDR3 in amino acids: CASAALLSDEDTQYF. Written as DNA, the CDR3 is TGTGCCAGCGCCGCTTTACTAAGCGACGAGGATACGCAGTATTTT.

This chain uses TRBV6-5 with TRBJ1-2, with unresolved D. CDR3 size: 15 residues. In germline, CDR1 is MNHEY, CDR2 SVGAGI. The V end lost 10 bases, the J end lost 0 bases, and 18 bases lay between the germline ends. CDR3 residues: CATQPRRLTNYGYTF. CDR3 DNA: TGTGCCACCCAACCCCGCAGACTTACTAACTATGGCTACACCTTC.

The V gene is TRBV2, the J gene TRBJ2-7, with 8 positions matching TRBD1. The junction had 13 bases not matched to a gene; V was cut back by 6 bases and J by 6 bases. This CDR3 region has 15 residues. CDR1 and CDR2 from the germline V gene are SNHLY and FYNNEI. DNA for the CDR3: TGTGCCAGCAGAGGAACGGCAGGGGGCGTCGGCGAGCAGTACTTC. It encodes CASRGTAGGVGEQYF. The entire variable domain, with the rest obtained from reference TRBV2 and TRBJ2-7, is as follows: EPEVTQTPSHQVTQMGQEVILRCVPISNHLYFYWYRQILGQKVEFLVSFYNNEISEKSEIFDDQFSVERPDGSNFTLKIRSTKLEDSAMYFCASRGTAGGVGEQYFGPGTRLTVT.

The chain's CDR3 is CSAPVAGFYNEQFF. In DNA form, the CDR3 reads TGCAGCGCTCCAGTAGCGGGCTTCTACAATGAGCAGTTCTTC. This chain joins TRBV29-1 and TRBJ2-1; 7 bases are a match to TRBD2. Germline CDR1 is SQVTM and CDR2 is ANQGSEA. The CDR3 loop spans 14 amino acids. V gave up 7 bases and J gave up 3 bases; unmatched junction bases: 9.

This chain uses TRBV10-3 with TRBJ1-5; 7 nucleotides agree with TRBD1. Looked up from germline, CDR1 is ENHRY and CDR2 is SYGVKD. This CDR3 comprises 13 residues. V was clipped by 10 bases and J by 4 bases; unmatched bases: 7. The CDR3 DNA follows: TGTGCCACGGTACGGGACAGTAATCAGCCCCAGCATTTT. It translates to CATVRDSNQPQHF.

This CDR3 is CASTLGQFYGYTF. The CDR3 DNA sequence: TGTGCCAGCACCCTAGGACAGTTCTATGGCTACACCTTC. This chain joins TRBV6-6 and TRBJ1-2; a weak D match, TRBD1 (6 bases). This CDR3 contains 13 residues. Germline lookup yields CDR1 MNHNY and CDR2 SVGAGI (reference sequence). Trimming cost V 7 bases and J 4 bases, with 13 bases left between them.

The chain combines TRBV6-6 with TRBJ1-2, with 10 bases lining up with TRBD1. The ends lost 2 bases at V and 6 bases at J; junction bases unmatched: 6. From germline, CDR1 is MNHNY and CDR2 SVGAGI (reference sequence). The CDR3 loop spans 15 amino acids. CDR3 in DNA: TGTGCCAGCAGTTACATGACAGGGGGCGAGAATGGCTACACCTTC. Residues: CASSYMTGGENGYTF.

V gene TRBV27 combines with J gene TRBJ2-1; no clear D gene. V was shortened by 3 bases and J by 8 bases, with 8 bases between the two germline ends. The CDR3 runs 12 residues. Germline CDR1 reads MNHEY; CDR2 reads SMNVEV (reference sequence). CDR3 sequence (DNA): TGTGCCAGCAGTTTGCGGAAGGATGAGCAGTTCTTC. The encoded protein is CASSLRKDEQFF.

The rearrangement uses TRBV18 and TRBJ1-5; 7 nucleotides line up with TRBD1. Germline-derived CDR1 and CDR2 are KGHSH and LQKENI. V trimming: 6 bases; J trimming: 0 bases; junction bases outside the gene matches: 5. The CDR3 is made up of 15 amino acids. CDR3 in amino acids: CASSRTGDSNQPQHF. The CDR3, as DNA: TGTGCCAGCTCGCGTACAGGGGATAGCAATCAGCCCCAGCATTTT.

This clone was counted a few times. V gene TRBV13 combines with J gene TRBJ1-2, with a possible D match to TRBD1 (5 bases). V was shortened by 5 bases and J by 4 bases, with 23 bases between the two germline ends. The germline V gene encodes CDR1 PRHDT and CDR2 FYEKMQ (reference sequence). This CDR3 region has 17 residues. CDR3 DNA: TGTGCCAGCAGCAACCGGGACTCCTCTCAAAAGAGCTATGGCTACACCTTC. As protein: CASSNRDSSQKSYGYTF.